These 20 T cell receptor beta chains were sequenced from one sample in a study of blood T cell repertoires in COVID-19. TCRdb keeps only in-frame clones here, not all; method: immunoSEQ multiplex PCR. The data show roughly 100,000 clones, 70% to 90% seen once. The sample comprised peripheral blood. The receptors stem from a man in his forties or fifties with active COVID-19.

This sequence joins TRBV15 and TRBJ2-4; D is possibly TRBD2 (6 bases). Trimming shortened V by 5 bases and J by 8 bases, and 10 bases separated the two germline ends. CDR3 length equals 12 residues. Germline V gene sequence: CDR1 LNHNV, CDR2 YYDKDF (reference sequence). The CDR3 region is CATSPSGDIQYF. The CDR3 coding sequence is TGTGCCACCAGCCCCTCGGGGGACATTCAGTACTTC. Full variable domain (rest looked up from reference TRBV15 and TRBJ2-4): DAMVIQNPRYQVTQFGKPVTLSCSQTLNHNVMYWYQQKSSQAPKLLFHYYDKDFNNEADTPDNFQSRRPNTSFCFLDIRSPGLGDTAMYLCATSPSGDIQYFGAGTRLSVL.

The chain recombines TRBV5-1 with TRBJ2-1; 7 bases map to TRBD2. The CDR3 spans 15 residues. Looked up from germline, CDR1 is SGHRS and CDR2 is YFSETQ. Trimming cost V 0 bases and J 9 bases; bases outside gene matches: 9. CDR3 nucleotide sequence: TGCGCCAGCAGCTTGGCGGGGGAGGGCTACGGTGAGCAGTTCTTC. It translates to CASSLAGEGYGEQFF.

The V gene is TRBV12-3 or TRBV12-4, the J gene TRBJ2-5; perhaps TRBD2 as D (5 bases). The CDR3 has 12 residues. Trimming removed 3 bases from V and 6 bases from J, with 8 bases in between. The CDR3 DNA reads TGTGCCAGCAGTTTCGGGGAACAGACCCAGTACTTC. Translating gives CASSFGEQTQYF.

J is TRBJ2-3 and V is TRBV4-3, with D possibly matching TRBD2 (5 bases). Trimming pared 1 base from V and 1 base from J, leaving 12 bases between. Germline-derived CDR1 and CDR2 are LGHNA and YSLEER. The CDR3 spans 16 residues. The CDR3, as DNA: TGCGCCAGCAGCCAAGGGGTAGCGAGAGGCACAGATACGCAGTATTTT. Its protein is CASSQGVARGTDTQYF.

The rearrangement uses TRBV30 and TRBJ2-3, with 8 bases that match TRBD2. Germline-derived CDR1 and CDR2 are GTSNPN and SVGIG (reference sequence). The CDR3 contains 16 residues. V was clipped by 8 bases and J by 2 bases; unmatched bases: 15. CDR3 residues: CAGRAPPGGFTDTQYF. Here the CDR3 DNA reads TGTGCCGGTCGAGCCCCCCCGGGGGGGTTCACAGATACGCAGTATTTT.

The rearrangement uses TRBV7-8 and TRBJ1-1; 11 positions agree with TRBD1. J was trimmed by 0 bases and V by 5 bases; bases with no gene match: 11. The CDR3 covers 18 residues. The germline gives CDR1 SGHVS, CDR2 FQNEAQ. The CDR3 DNA follows: TGTGCCAGCAGCCCAGGGACAGGGGGGTTCAGGGTGAACACTGAAGCTTTCTTT. It encodes CASSPGTGGFRVNTEAFF. The full variable domain, rest sourced from reference TRBV7-8 and TRBJ1-1, is GAGVSQSPRYKVAKRGQDVALRCDPISGHVSLFWYQQALGQGPEFLTYFQNEAQLDKSGLPSDRFFAERPEGSVSTLKIQRTQQEDSAVYLCASSPGTGGFRVNTEAFFGQGTRLTVV.

This chain links TRBV6-5 with TRBJ2-5, with D maybe TRBD2 (6 bases). There are 13 residues in the CDR3. Germline V gene data show CDR1 as MNHEY and CDR2 as SVGAGI. Deletions cut 1 base from V and 4 bases from J, with 7 bases between. The CDR3 DNA sequence: TGTGCCAGCAGTTACTGGGGAGGAGAGACCCAGTACTTC. Amino acids: CASSYWGGETQYF.

The V call is TRBV27, the J call TRBJ2-3; 8 nucleotides match TRBD2. The V segment lost 5 bases and the J segment 6 bases; nucleotides outside the gene matches: 13. CDR1 and CDR2 from the germline V gene are MNHEY and SMNVEV (reference sequence). This CDR3 has 16 residues. The CDR3 region has the DNA TGTGCCAGCAGTCCTTGGGCGGGAGGTATGGGGGATACGCAGTATTTT. It translates to CASSPWAGGMGDTQYF.

This chain joins TRBV2 and TRBJ1-2; weak D call: TRBD1 (5 bases). The V gene lost 4 bases and the J gene lost 6 bases, with 15 bases spanning the gap. Germline CDR1 is SNHLY and CDR2 is FYNNEI. This CDR3 is 14 amino acids long. The DNA of the CDR3 is TGTGCCAGCAGTGTCAGCGCAGGGTCTAATGGCTACACCTTC. Translated: CASSVSAGSNGYTF.

The gene calls are TRBV6-6 and TRBJ2-3, with D tentatively TRBD2 (6 bases). The germline V gene encodes CDR1 MNHNY and CDR2 SVGAGI (reference sequence). Between the trimmed V and J ends, which lost 11 bases and 2 bases, there was a span of 11 bases. This CDR3 is 12 amino acids long. The CDR3 coding sequence is TGTGCCGGGCGGGACTTCACAGATACGCAGTATTTT. This encodes CAGRDFTDTQYF.

V and J are TRBV6-6 and TRBJ2-2; 7 bases agree with TRBD1. From germline, CDR1 is MNHNY and CDR2 SVGAGI (reference sequence). This CDR3 is 12 amino acids long. The ends lost 8 bases at V and 5 bases at J; junction bases unmatched: 2. The CDR3 region is CASDRATGELFF. CDR3 nucleotides: TGTGCCAGCGACAGGGCTACCGGGGAGCTGTTTTTT.

The chain employs TRBV29-1 and TRBJ2-2, with D perhaps matching TRBD2 (6 bases). V was pared by 6 bases and J by 3 bases, with 11 bases between. The CDR3 loop spans 13 amino acids. The germline CDR1 and CDR2 sequences are SQVTM and ANQGSEA. CDR3 in amino acids: CSVTGLHTGELFF. The DNA for the CDR3 is TGCAGCGTCACGGGACTGCACACCGGGGAGCTGTTTTTT.

The chain joins TRBV7-9 to TRBJ2-7; D perhaps matches TRBD1 (5 bases). V was cut by 2 bases and J by 6 bases, with 14 bases left in between. The CDR3 loop spans 14 amino acids. CDR1 SEHNR and CDR2 FQNEAQ come from the germline V gene (reference sequence). CDR3 DNA sequence: TGTGCCAGCAGCTTAATTCAGGGTGAAGGCGAGCAGTACTTC. Amino acids: CASSLIQGEGEQYF.

V is TRBV7-9 and J is TRBJ1-4, with D possibly being TRBD1 (6 bases). The CDR3 is 14 amino acids. The germline V gene has CDR1 SEHNR and CDR2 FQNEAQ (reference sequence). Trimming cost V 1 base and J 7 bases, with 10 bases left between them. The CDR3 sequence is CASSLVRGGEKLFF. CDR3 nucleotide sequence: TGTGCCAGCAGCTTAGTCAGGGGTGGTGAAAAACTGTTTTTT. The variable domain in full, with the rest retrieved from reference TRBV7-9 and TRBJ1-4, is DTGVSQNPRHKITKRGQNVTFRCDPISEHNRLYWYRQTLGQGPEFLTYFQNEAQLEKSRLLSDRFSAERPKGSFSTLEIQRTEQGDSAMYLCASSLVRGGEKLFFGSGTQLSVL.

DNA of the CDR3: TGTGCCAGCAGCGACCAGGACAGGGGGGATTCACCCCTCCACTTT. Residues: CASSDQDRGDSPLHF. The chain has TRBV6-5 and TRBJ1-6, with 10 bases fitting TRBD1. Unmatched junction bases numbered 7, after V lost 6 bases and J lost 8 bases. The CDR3 loop spans 15 amino acids. Germline V gene data show CDR1 as MNHEY and CDR2 as SVGAGI.

This clone has just a few counts. The rearrangement uses TRBV5-1 and TRBJ2-5, with 7 bases fitting TRBD2. The CDR3 sequence is 16 residues long. Germline loops: CDR1 SGHRS, CDR2 YFSETQ. The trim removed 4 bases at V and 1 base at J, leaving 10 bases unmatched. The CDR3 reads CASSEGGRGSQETQYF. CDR3 DNA: TGCGCCAGCAGCGAAGGAGGGCGGGGGTCCCAAGAGACCCAGTACTTC.

This sequence joins TRBV15 and TRBJ2-2; TRBD2 might be the D (6 bases). CDR3 length: 17 amino acids. The V gene lost 5 bases and the J gene lost 0 bases, with 16 bases spanning the gap. In germline, CDR1 is LNHNV, CDR2 YYDKDF (reference sequence). CDR3 protein: CATSSYRWGANTGELFF. Written as DNA, the CDR3 is TGTGCCACCAGCTCGTATAGGTGGGGGGCGAACACCGGGGAGCTGTTTTTT.

This chain uses TRBV3-1 (or the pseudogene TRBV3-2) with TRBJ1-2; D unresolved. The CDR3 covers 12 residues. Looked up from germline, CDR1 is LGHDT and CDR2 is YNNKEL (reference sequence). The V end lost 1 base, the J end lost 7 bases, and 7 bases lay between the germline ends. Here the CDR3 DNA reads TGTGCCAGCAGCCAAGGACTGGCTGGCTACACCTTC. Protein sequence: CASSQGLAGYTF.

J is TRBJ2-7 and V is TRBV7-9, with a weak D call TRBD1 (5 bases). CDR3 length: 13 amino acids. Trimming removed 1 base at V and 3 bases at J, with 7 bases between. Germline loops: CDR1 SEHNR, CDR2 FQNEAQ (reference sequence). The CDR3 DNA reads TGTGCCAGCAGCTTAGGGGGCGACTACGAGCAGTACTTC. Translated: CASSLGGDYEQYF.

This rearrangement joins TRBV6-2 or TRBV6-3 to TRBJ1-5; possibly TRBD1 for D (6 bases). The CDR3 covers 15 residues. The V gene lost 5 bases and the J gene lost 1 base, with 12 bases spanning the gap. The germline V gene has CDR1 MNHEY and CDR2 SVGEGT. The CDR3 DNA reads as TGTGCCAGCAGTCACAGGGTAGGGAGCAATCAGCCCCAGCATTTT. Amino acid sequence: CASSHRVGSNQPQHF.